This TCR beta chain was sequenced for a study of Ad26.COV2.S vaccination and SARS-CoV-2 variants. Study-wide background: Donor was one of the participants in the Ad26.COV2.S arm of the COV1001 trial. By the intramuscular route, Ad26.COV2.S was given once, or twice 56 days apart. General observations from the study: TCR breadth and depth analyses may have underestimated total T cell responses.

The protocol was immunoSEQ multiplex PCR, while the TCRdb copy is restricted to in-frame clones and leaves out a portion. The sample includes 300,000 to 350,000 clones, about 90% of them seen just once. Documented treatment: around 19 received Ad26.COV2.S at low or high dose, single or two shots; about 5 received placebo; per-sample allocation not given. Following the first vaccine or placebo injection, samples were taken on day 63. An Ad26 vector expressing Wuhan-strain SARS-CoV-2 spike constituted the vaccine. On this clone itself: Its matching antigen is unknown.

The CDR3 spans 13 residues. V shed 3 bases and J shed 3 bases, with 9 bases lying between them. The germline CDR1 and CDR2 sequences are SGDLS and YYNGEE. The source of this sequence is a person between 18 and 65 years old who received the Ad26.COV2.S COVID-19 vaccine or a placebo. This chain links TRBV9 with TRBJ2-5; D remains unclear. Material: peripheral blood, obtained in a trial of Ad26.COV2.S vaccine versus placebo. The CDR3 protein is CASSALGKETQYF. CDR3 coding DNA: TGTGCCAGCAGCGCGCTAGGAAAAGAGACCCAGTACTTC.